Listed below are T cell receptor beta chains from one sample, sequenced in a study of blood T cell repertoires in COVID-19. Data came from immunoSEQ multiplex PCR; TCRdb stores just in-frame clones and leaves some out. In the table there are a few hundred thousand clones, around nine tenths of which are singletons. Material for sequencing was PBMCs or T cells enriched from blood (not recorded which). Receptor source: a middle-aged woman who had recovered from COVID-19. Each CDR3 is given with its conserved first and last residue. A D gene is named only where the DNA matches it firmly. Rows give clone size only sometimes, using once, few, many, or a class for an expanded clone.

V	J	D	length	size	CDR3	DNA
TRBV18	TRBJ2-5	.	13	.	CATTLGAQETQYF	TGTGCCACGACACTAGGCGCCCAAGAGACCCAGTACTTC
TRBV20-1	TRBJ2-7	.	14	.	CSASSGTTRDEQYF	TGCAGTGCTAGTTCCGGGACAACTAGAGACGAGCAGTACTTC
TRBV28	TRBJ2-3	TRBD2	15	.	CASRGLAVPTDTQYF	TGTGCCAGCAGGGGACTAGCGGTACCCACAGATACGCAGTATTTT
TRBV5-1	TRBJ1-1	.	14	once	CASSSMVVNTEAFF	TGCGCCAGCAGCTCTATGGTCGTGAACACTGAAGCTTTCTTT
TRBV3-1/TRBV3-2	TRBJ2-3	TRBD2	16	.	CASSQKLAGVTDTQYF	TGTGCCAGCAGCCAAAAACTAGCGGGAGTTACAGATACGCAGTATTTT
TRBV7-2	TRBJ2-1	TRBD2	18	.	CASSLLPGISGKGNEQFF	TGTGCCAGCAGCTTACTCCCAGGGATCAGCGGGAAGGGCAATGAGCAGTTCTTC
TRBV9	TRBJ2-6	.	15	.	CASSYLSSGANVLTF	TGTGCCAGCAGCTACCTAAGTTCTGGGGCCAACGTCCTGACTTTC
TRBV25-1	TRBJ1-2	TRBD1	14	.	CASSGTGKSSGYTF	TGTGCCAGCAGTGGGACAGGGAAGTCCTCTGGCTACACCTTC
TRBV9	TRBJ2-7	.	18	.	CASSATDADLAGSYEQYF	TGTGCCAGCAGCGCCACAGACGCGGACCTAGCAGGATCCTACGAGCAGTACTTC
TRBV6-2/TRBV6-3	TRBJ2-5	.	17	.	CASSSSGTSLGWETQYF	TGTGCCAGCAGTTCCTCCGGGACATCCCTCGGGTGGGAGACCCAGTACTTC
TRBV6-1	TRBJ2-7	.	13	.	CASSEEDSYEQYF	TGTGCCAGCAGTGAGGAGGACTCCTACGAGCAGTACTTC
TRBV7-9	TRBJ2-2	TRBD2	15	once	CASGVAGLNTGELFF	TGTGCCAGCGGGGTAGCGGGATTAAACACCGGGGAGCTGTTTTTT
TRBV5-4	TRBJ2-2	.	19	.	CASSLVNLAETISTGELFF	TGTGCCAGCAGCTTGGTGAATCTGGCAGAGACTATATCCACCGGGGAGCTGTTTTTT
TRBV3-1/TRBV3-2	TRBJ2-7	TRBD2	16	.	CASSQISGRGSYEQYF	TGTGCCAGCAGCCAAATTAGCGGGAGGGGGTCCTACGAGCAGTACTTC
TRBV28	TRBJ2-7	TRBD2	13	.	CATQTSGAYEQYF	TGTGCCACCCAAACTAGCGGGGCCTACGAGCAGTACTTC
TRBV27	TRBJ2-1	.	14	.	CASSLEPAYNEQFF	TGTGCCAGCAGTTTGGAGCCCGCCTACAATGAGCAGTTCTTC
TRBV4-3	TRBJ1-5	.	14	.	CASSQDTRDGPQHF	TGCGCCAGCAGCCAAGATACCAGGGATGGACCCCAGCATTTT
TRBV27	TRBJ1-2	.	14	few	CASRGGPPGYGYTF	TGTGCCAGCAGAGGAGGGCCCCCTGGATATGGCTACACCTTC
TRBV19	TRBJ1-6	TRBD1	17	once	CASTSAAGGRQNSPLHF	TGTGCCAGCACCTCGGCGGCAGGGGGCCGACAGAATTCACCCCTCCACTTT
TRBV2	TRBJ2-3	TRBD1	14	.	CASRGTVSTDTQYF	TGTGCCAGCAGGGGGACAGTTAGCACAGATACGCAGTATTTT
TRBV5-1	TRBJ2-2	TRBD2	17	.	CASMGRTRLASTGELFF	TGCGCCAGCATGGGACGAACGAGACTAGCGAGCACCGGGGAGCTGTTTTTT
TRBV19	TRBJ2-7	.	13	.	CASSWDLGVEQYF	TGTGCCAGTAGTTGGGATTTAGGGGTCGAGCAGTACTTC
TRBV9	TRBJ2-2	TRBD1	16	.	CASSPRVQGALGELFF	TGTGCCAGCAGCCCTCGAGTCCAGGGGGCGCTCGGGGAGCTGTTTTTT
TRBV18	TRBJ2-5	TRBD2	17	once	CASSPQKYGGSSETQYF	TGTGCCAGCTCACCACAAAAATATGGCGGGAGTAGTGAGACCCAGTACTTC
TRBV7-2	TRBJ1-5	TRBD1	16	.	CASSPNRGLGNQPQHF	TGTGCCAGCAGCCCTAACAGGGGGCTGGGAAATCAGCCCCAGCATTTT
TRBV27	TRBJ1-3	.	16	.	CASKGGGTSSGNTIYF	TGTGCCAGCAAGGGGGGGGGCACCTCCTCTGGAAACACCATATATTTT
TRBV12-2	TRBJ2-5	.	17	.	CASRLGRGQGREETQYF	TGTGCAAGTCGCTTAGGGAGGGGACAGGGGAGGGAAGAGACCCAGTACTTC
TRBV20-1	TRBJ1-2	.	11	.	CSATLLDGYTF	TGCAGTGCTACCCTTCTCGATGGCTACACCTTC
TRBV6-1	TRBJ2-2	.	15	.	CASSEVGSGTGELFF	TGTGCCAGCAGTGAAGTAGGTAGCGGCACCGGGGAGCTGTTTTTT
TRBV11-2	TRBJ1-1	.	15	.	CASSLGSERFTEAFF	TGTGCCAGCAGCTTGGGGAGTGAGAGGTTCACTGAAGCTTTCTTT
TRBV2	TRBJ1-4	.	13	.	CASTHGGDEKLFF	TGTGCCAGCACCCACGGGGGGGATGAAAAACTGTTTTTT
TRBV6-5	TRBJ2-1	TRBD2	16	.	CASSYIRTSVYNEQFF	TGTGCCAGCAGTTATATTAGGACTAGCGTCTACAATGAGCAGTTCTTC
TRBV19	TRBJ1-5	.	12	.	CASSIVFQPQHF	TGTGCCAGTAGTATCGTTTTTCAGCCCCAGCATTTT
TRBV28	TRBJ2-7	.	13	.	CASNGALPYEQYF	TGTGCCAGCAATGGGGCCCTCCCCTACGAGCAGTACTTC
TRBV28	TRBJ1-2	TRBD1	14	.	CASSPDRRARGYTF	TGTGCCAGCAGTCCGGACAGGAGGGCTAGGGGCTACACCTTC
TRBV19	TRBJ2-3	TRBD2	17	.	CASSSFLAGVGTDTQYF	TGTGCCAGTAGTTCCTTCTTAGCGGGAGTAGGCACAGATACGCAGTATTTT
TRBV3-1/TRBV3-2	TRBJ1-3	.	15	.	CASSHGTGSQNTIYF	TGTGCCAGCAGCCATGGGACCGGGAGTCAAAACACCATATATTTT
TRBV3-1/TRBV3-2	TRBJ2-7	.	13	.	CASSQDSRYEQYF	TGTGCCAGCAGCCAAGATAGCCGCTACGAGCAGTACTTC
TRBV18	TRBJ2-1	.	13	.	CASSPLESGEQFF	TGTGCCAGCTCCCCTCTTGAATCGGGAGAGCAGTTCTTC
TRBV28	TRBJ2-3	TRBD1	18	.	CATSPRQGTFRDTDTQYF	TGTGCCACCTCACCCCGACAGGGTACCTTCCGGGACACAGATACGCAGTATTTT
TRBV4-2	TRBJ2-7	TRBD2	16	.	CASSQANLAGAYEQYF	TGTGCCAGCAGCCAAGCGAATTTAGCGGGAGCCTACGAGCAGTACTTC
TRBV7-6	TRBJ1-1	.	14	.	CASSLTRSNTEAFF	TGTGCCAGCAGCTTAACCCGGTCAAACACTGAAGCTTTCTTT
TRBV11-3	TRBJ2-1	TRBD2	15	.	CASSLSSGPGNEQFF	TGTGCCAGCAGCCTATCTAGCGGGCCGGGGAATGAGCAGTTCTTC